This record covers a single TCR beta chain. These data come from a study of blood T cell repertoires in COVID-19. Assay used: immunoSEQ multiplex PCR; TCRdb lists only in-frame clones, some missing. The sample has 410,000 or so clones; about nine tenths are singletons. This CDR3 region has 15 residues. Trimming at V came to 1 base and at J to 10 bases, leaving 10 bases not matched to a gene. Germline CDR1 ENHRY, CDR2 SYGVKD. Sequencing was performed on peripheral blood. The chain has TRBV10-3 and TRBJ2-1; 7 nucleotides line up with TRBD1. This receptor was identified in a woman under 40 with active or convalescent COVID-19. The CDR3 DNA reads TGTGCCATCAGTGAGTTGAGGGGGCTGCAAGTGGAGCAGTTCTTC. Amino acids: CAISELRGLQVEQFF.